This entry is about one T cell receptor beta chain. Antigen: not known. Primers for the PCR totalled 60 Vbeta and 13 Jbeta. Assay: immunoSEQ multiplex PCR; the TCRdb copy retains only in-frame clones and omits some. This sample yields fewer than 150,000 clones, of which 80% are seen a single time; around 2% belongs to the top ten. This sample was included in a study of cytomegalovirus exposure and HLA in healthy donors. The CDR3 length is 14 residues. The germline V gene has CDR1 KGHSH and CDR2 LQKENI. Trimming stripped 2 bases from V and 0 bases from J, with 6 bases between. Findings and limits, study-wide: Immune exposure was documented only through CMV serostatus. Altogether, 150 or so TCR beta chains were recorded as cytomegalovirus-associated. A few of the chains that were CMV-associated were confirmed in vitro to be specific for CMV antigens.

The origin of this receptor is a man aged 30-40 years in good health and CMV-seronegative. Sequences were obtained from PBMCs. V is TRBV18 and J is TRBJ2-3, with D perhaps TRBD1 (5 bases). CDR3 residues: CASSPTGSTDTQYF. As DNA, the CDR3 is TGTGCCAGCTCACCAACAGGCAGCACAGATACGCAGTATTTT.